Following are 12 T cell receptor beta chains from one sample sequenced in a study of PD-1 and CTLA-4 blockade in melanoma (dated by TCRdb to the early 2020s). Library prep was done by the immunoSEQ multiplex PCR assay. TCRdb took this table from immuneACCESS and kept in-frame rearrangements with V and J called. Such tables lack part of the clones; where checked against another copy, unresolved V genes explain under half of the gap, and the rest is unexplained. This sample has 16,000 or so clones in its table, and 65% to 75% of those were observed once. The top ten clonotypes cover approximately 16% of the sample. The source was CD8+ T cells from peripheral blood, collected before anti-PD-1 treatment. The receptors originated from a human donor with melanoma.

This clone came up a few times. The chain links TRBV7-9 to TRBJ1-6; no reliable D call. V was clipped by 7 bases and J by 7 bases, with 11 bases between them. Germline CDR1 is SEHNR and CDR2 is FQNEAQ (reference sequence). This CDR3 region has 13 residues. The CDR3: CASTSGTNSPLHF. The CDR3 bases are TGTGCCAGCACCTCGGGCACAAATTCACCCCTCCACTTT.

The CDR3 region is CASSEKYGTANTEAFF. The CDR3 nucleotides read TGTGCCAGCAGTGAAAAGTACGGGACAGCTAACACTGAAGCTTTCTTT. The chain joins TRBV6-1 to TRBJ1-1; 7 positions agree with TRBD1. The junction had 8 bases not matched to a gene; V was cut back by 2 bases and J by 2 bases. The CDR3 is 16 residues long. Germline CDR1 is MNHNS and CDR2 is SASEGT.

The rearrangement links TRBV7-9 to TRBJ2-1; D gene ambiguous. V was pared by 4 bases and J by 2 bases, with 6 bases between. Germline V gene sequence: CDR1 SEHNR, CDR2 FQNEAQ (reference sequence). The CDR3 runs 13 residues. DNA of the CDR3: TGTGCCAGCAGCTATTCTACCTACAATGAGCAGTTCTTC. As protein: CASSYSTYNEQFF.

The CDR3 here is CASSPGTNSYEQYF. Here the CDR3 DNA reads TGTGCCAGCAGCCCGGGGACTAATTCCTACGAGCAGTACTTC. The genes are TRBV7-2 and TRBJ2-7; 7 bases fit TRBD2. Germline V lookup: CDR1 SGHTA, CDR2 FQGNSA. This CDR3 is built from 14 residues. V lost 5 bases, J lost 1 base, and 5 bases stayed unmatched.

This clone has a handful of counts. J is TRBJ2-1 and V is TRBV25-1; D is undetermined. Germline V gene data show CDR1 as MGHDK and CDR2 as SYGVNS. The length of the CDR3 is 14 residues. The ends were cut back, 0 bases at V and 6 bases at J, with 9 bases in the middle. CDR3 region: CASSEYRVSNEQFF. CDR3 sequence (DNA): TGTGCCAGCAGTGAATACCGGGTTAGCAATGAGCAGTTCTTC.

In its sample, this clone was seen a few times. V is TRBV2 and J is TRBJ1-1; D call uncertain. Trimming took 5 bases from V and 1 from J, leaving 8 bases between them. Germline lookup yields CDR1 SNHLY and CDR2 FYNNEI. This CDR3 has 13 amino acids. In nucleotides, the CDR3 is TGTGCCAGCAGTAGGGTCGGGAACACTGAAGCTTTCTTT. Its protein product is CASSRVGNTEAFF.

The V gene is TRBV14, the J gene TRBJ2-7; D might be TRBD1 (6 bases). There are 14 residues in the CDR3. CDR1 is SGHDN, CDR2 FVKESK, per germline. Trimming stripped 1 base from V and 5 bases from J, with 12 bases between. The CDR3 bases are TGTGCCAGCAGCCAAGGTCCGGGGACACACGAGCAGTACTTC. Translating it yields CASSQGPGTHEQYF.

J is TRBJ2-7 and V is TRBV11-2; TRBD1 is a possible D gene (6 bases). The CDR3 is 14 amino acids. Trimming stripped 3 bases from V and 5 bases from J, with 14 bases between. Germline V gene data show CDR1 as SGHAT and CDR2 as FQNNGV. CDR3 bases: TGTGCCAGCAGCTTGTCGAGGGGGAAGGACGAGCAGTACTTC. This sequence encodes CASSLSRGKDEQYF.

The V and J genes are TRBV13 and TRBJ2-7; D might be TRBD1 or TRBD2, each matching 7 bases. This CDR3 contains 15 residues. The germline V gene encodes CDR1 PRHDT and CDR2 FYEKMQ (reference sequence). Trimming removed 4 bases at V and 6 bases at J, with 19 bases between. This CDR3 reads CASSSWLAGGVEQYF. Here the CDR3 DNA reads TGTGCCAGCAGCTCCTGGTTGGCAGGGGGGGTCGAGCAGTACTTC.

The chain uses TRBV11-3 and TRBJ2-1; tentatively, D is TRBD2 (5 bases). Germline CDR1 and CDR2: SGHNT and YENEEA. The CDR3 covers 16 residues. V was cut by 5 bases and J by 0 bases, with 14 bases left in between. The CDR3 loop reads CASSPFAGGSYNEQFF. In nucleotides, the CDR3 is TGTGCCAGCAGCCCCTTCGCCGGAGGCTCCTACAATGAGCAGTTCTTC.

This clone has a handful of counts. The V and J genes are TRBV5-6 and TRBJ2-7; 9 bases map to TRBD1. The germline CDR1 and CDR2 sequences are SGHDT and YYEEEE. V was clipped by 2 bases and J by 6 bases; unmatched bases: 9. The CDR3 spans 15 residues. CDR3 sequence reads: CASSFGTGLSSEQYF. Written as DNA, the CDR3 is TGTGCCAGCAGCTTTGGGACAGGGCTATCTTCCGAGCAGTACTTC.

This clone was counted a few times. This CDR3 is CASSFQSRGHTEAFF. The CDR3 nucleotides are TGCGCCAGCAGTTTTCAATCAAGGGGGCACACTGAAGCTTTCTTT. The rearrangement uses TRBV5-1 and TRBJ1-1; 7 bases line up with TRBD1. V trimming: 5 bases; J trimming: 3 bases; junction bases outside the gene matches: 10. The CDR3 is made up of 15 amino acids. Per the germline V gene, CDR1 is SGHRS and CDR2 is YFSETQ.